The rows below give T cell receptor beta chains drawn from one sample of a study of beta chain features in type 1 diabetes. The assay was immunoSEQ multiplex PCR, and TCRdb's table has in-frame clones only and misses some. The sample lists roughly 150,000 clones, around 8.6% occurring once. The sequenced sample consisted of central memory CD4+ T cells from blood. These receptors all stem from a woman between 18 and 29 years old with type 1 diabetes. Each CDR3 is given with its conserved first and last residue. The D gene is left open where the match is weak. Expanded clones are given a class, and other clones once, few, many or no size at all.

j_call: TRBJ1-6
d_call: -
clone_size: -
v_call: TRBV18
cdr3_aa: CASSLGLRTNNSPLHF
cdr3_nt: TGTGCCAGCTCTCTCGGACTGAGGACGAATAATTCACCCCTCCACTTT

j_call: TRBJ2-5
d_call: -
clone_size: few
v_call: TRBV12-5
cdr3_aa: CASGLGLFQETQYF
cdr3_nt: TGTGCTAGTGGTTTGGGGCTCTTCCAAGAGACCCAGTACTTC

j_call: TRBJ1-1
d_call: TRBD1
clone_size: -
v_call: TRBV28
cdr3_aa: CASSRDSMNTEAFF
cdr3_nt: TGTGCCAGCAGCCGGGACAGCATGAACACTGAAGCTTTCTTT

j_call: TRBJ2-5
d_call: -
clone_size: -
v_call: TRBV4-3
cdr3_aa: CASSQDGREQETQYF
cdr3_nt: TGCGCCAGCAGCCAAGATGGCAGGGAACAAGAGACCCAGTACTTC

j_call: TRBJ2-7
d_call: TRBD2
clone_size: -
v_call: TRBV5-6
cdr3_aa: CASSLGGLADPYEQYF
cdr3_nt: TGTGCCAGCAGCCTGGGAGGTCTAGCGGACCCCTACGAGCAGTACTTC

j_call: TRBJ1-5
d_call: -
clone_size: few
v_call: TRBV11-2
cdr3_aa: CASAEGGNQPQHF
cdr3_nt: TGTGCCAGCGCTGAGGGGGGCAATCAGCCCCAGCATTTT

j_call: TRBJ2-3
d_call: -
clone_size: few
v_call: TRBV6-6
cdr3_aa: CASGGTDTQYF
cdr3_nt: TGTGCCTCGGGTGGGACAGATACGCAGTATTTT

j_call: TRBJ2-3
d_call: -
clone_size: few
v_call: TRBV6-1
cdr3_aa: CASSFSGDTQYF
cdr3_nt: TGTGCCAGCAGTTTTTCCGGGGATACGCAGTATTTT

j_call: TRBJ1-1
d_call: -
clone_size: few
v_call: TRBV21-1
cdr3_aa: CASSLNPRTGGGEAFF
cdr3_nt: TGTGCCAGCAGCTTGAATCCTCGGACAGGGGGAGGTGAAGCTTTCTTT

j_call: TRBJ2-5
d_call: -
clone_size: -
v_call: TRBV16
cdr3_aa: CASSRTAIGETQYF
cdr3_nt: TGTGCCAGCAGCCGCACAGCAATTGGAGAGACCCAGTACTTC

j_call: TRBJ1-5
d_call: TRBD1
clone_size: many
v_call: TRBV6-6
cdr3_aa: CASRWDRNQPQHF
cdr3_nt: TGTGCCAGCAGATGGGACAGGAATCAGCCCCAGCATTTT

j_call: TRBJ1-5
d_call: TRBD1
clone_size: -
v_call: TRBV5-6
cdr3_aa: CASSQDRKRPQHF
cdr3_nt: TGTGCCAGCAGCCAGGACAGGAAAAGGCCCCAGCATTTT

j_call: TRBJ2-1
d_call: TRBD2
clone_size: few
v_call: TRBV7-2
cdr3_aa: CASSRSGTRFNEQFF
cdr3_nt: TGTGCCAGCAGCCGGTCCGGGACTAGATTCAATGAGCAGTTCTTC

j_call: TRBJ2-5
d_call: -
clone_size: -
v_call: TRBV28
cdr3_aa: CASSFSAWETQYF
cdr3_nt: TGTGCCAGCAGTTTCAGTGCTTGGGAGACCCAGTACTTC

j_call: TRBJ1-1
d_call: TRBD1
clone_size: -
v_call: TRBV19
cdr3_aa: CASSAGQGQSEAFF
cdr3_nt: TGTGCCAGTAGCGCGGGACAGGGGCAATCTGAAGCTTTCTTT

j_call: TRBJ1-5
d_call: TRBD1
clone_size: many
v_call: TRBV7-2
cdr3_aa: CASSLAGQGNQPQHF
cdr3_nt: TGTGCCAGCAGCTTAGCGGGACAGGGGAATCAGCCCCAGCATTTT

j_call: TRBJ1-2
d_call: -
clone_size: few
v_call: TRBV20-1
cdr3_aa: CSYQGGGYTF
cdr3_nt: TGCAGTTACCAGGGCGGTGGCTACACCTTC

j_call: TRBJ2-3
d_call: -
clone_size: few
v_call: TRBV6-4
cdr3_aa: CASSVEVSDTQYF
cdr3_nt: TGTGCCAGCAGTGTTGAGGTGTCAGATACGCAGTATTTT

j_call: TRBJ1-2
d_call: -
clone_size: -
v_call: TRBV19
cdr3_aa: CASRTTGSNYGYTF
cdr3_nt: TGTGCCAGTAGGACGACAGGCTCCAACTATGGCTACACCTTC

j_call: TRBJ2-2
d_call: TRBD1
clone_size: few
v_call: TRBV5-1
cdr3_aa: CASTGTVSTGELFF
cdr3_nt: TGCGCCAGCACCGGGACAGTAAGCACCGGGGAGCTGTTTTTT

j_call: TRBJ2-2
d_call: TRBD1
clone_size: -
v_call: TRBV7-3
cdr3_aa: CASSLNPTGGATGELFF
cdr3_nt: TGTGCCAGCAGCTTAAACCCGACAGGGGGCGCGACCGGGGAGCTGTTTTTT